This TCR beta chain was profiled in a study of blood T cell repertoires in COVID-19. Overall study: Sites in the United States, Italy and Spain provided acute and convalescent COVID-19 samples. The cDNA or gDNA used as material had been derived from T cells, B-cell-depleted T cells, or PBMCs.

Patients at the Seattle site were enrolled during active infection and followed longitudinally. V was trimmed by 4 bases and J by 4 bases, leaving 11 bases between them. The CDR3 is 13 residues long. The germline V gene has CDR1 MNHEY and CDR2 SVGEGT. The authors' processing: By means of reference gene primer amplification, nucleated cell counts were estimated. Produced via immunoSEQ multiplex PCR; TCRdb's table is partial and in-frame only. D and trimming were read from the DNA, whereas the V and J calls and clone size are those reported in that table. The sample holds about 220,000 clones, around 86% seen once.

The TCR comes from a woman in her 70s with COVID-19, enrolled during active disease. Material for sequencing was peripheral blood. The J gene is TRBJ2-7, the V gene TRBV6-2 or TRBV6-3, with a tentative D call TRBD2 (6 bases). The CDR3 DNA follows: TGTGCCAGCAGTTTTGTGGAGGGTTACGAGCAGTACTTC. It is translated as CASSFVEGYEQYF.